Each of the 16 T cell receptor beta chains below was sequenced from the same sample in a study of blood T cell repertoires in COVID-19. The data were produced by immunoSEQ multiplex PCR, yet TCRdb's version contains in-frame clones alone and is incomplete. Seen here are some 200,000 clones, 80% to 90% observed once, and the top ten hold 8% to 13%. Specimen: peripheral blood. The receptor set was obtained from a woman in her 40s with COVID-19, enrolled during active disease.

The V gene is TRBV18, the J gene TRBJ2-5; the D is unclear. Trimming pared 3 bases from V and 2 bases from J, leaving 13 bases between. CDR3 length equals 15 residues. The germline V gene encodes CDR1 KGHSH and CDR2 LQKENI. This CDR3 reads CASSPFSVRQETQYF. In DNA, the CDR3 is TGTGCCAGCTCACCTTTTTCAGTCCGACAAGAGACCCAGTACTTC.

A few counts support this clone. This chain uses TRBV7-8 with TRBJ2-3, with a weak D call TRBD2 (6 bases). Trimming removed 0 bases at V and 2 bases at J, with 9 bases between. The germline V gene has CDR1 SGHVS and CDR2 FQNEAQ. There are 15 residues in the CDR3. CDR3 nucleotide sequence: TGTGCCAGCAGCTTAGCGTTAGCGGCCACAGATACGCAGTATTTT. It encodes CASSLALAATDTQYF. The full variable domain, in which reference TRBV7-8 and TRBJ2-3 provide the parts outside the CDR3, is GAGVSQSPRYKVAKRGQDVALRCDPISGHVSLFWYQQALGQGPEFLTYFQNEAQLDKSGLPSDRFFAERPEGSVSTLKIQRTQQEDSAVYLCASSLALAATDTQYFGPGTRLTVL.

The rearrangement uses TRBV19 and TRBJ2-1; possible D gene TRBD2, 6 bases. V was trimmed by 6 bases and J by 9 bases, leaving 21 bases between them. Germline CDR1 LNHDA, CDR2 SQIVND (reference sequence). CDR3 length: 15 residues. The CDR3 loop is CASSHGTTTSGEQFF. CDR3 coding DNA: TGTGCCAGTAGCCACGGGACCACGACTAGTGGTGAGCAGTTCTTC.

This clone has a handful of counts. The chain has TRBV27 and TRBJ2-1; D perhaps matches TRBD2 (6 bases). Germline-derived CDR1 and CDR2 are MNHEY and SMNVEV (reference sequence). The ends were cut back, 2 bases at V and 2 bases at J, with 13 bases in the middle. The CDR3 length is 16 residues. CDR3: CASSLSTGVTYNEQFF. DNA of the CDR3: TGTGCCAGCAGTTTAAGTACGGGAGTCACCTACAATGAGCAGTTCTTC.

The chain uses TRBV7-2 and TRBJ2-5, with no clear D. There are 11 residues in the CDR3. Germline V gene sequence: CDR1 SGHTA, CDR2 FQGNSA. V lost 5 bases and J 7 bases, leaving 8 bases between the germline ends. CDR3 in DNA: TGTGCCAGCAGCGCGAAGTGGACCCAGTACTTC. This encodes CASSAKWTQYF.

The CDR3 bases are TGTGCCACCCAACGACGACTAGCGTCCCCCGAGGGGCAGTTCTTC. Its translation: CATQRRLASPEGQFF. J is TRBJ2-1 and V is TRBV5-6; 8 bases agree with TRBD2. The CDR3 runs 15 residues. Per germline, CDR1 SGHDT and CDR2 YYEEEE. V gave up 9 bases and J gave up 12 bases; unmatched junction bases: 20.

This chain links TRBV4-2 with TRBJ2-1, with D maybe TRBD2 (5 bases). Germline V gene lookup returns CDR1 LGHNA and CDR2 YNFKEQ. Between the trimmed V and J ends, which lost 0 bases and 3 bases, there was a span of 9 bases. CDR3 length: 15 residues. The chain's CDR3 is CASSQDRTSYNEQFF. Here the CDR3 DNA reads TGTGCCAGCAGCCAAGATAGAACTAGCTACAATGAGCAGTTCTTC.

Comments on this clone: Other DNA sequences within the sample encode an identical CDR3. The rearrangement joins TRBV5-6 to TRBJ2-3; 7 nucleotides line up with TRBD2. Germline CDR1 SGHDT, CDR2 YYEEEE. The CDR3 has 15 amino acids. Trimming at V came to 2 bases and at J to 1 base, leaving 4 bases not matched to a gene. This CDR3 is CASSLVGGGTDTQYF. In DNA, the CDR3 is TGTGCCAGCAGCTTAGTGGGAGGGGGCACAGATACGCAGTATTTT.

The chain couples TRBV28 to TRBJ2-2, with 7 nucleotides matching TRBD1. J gave up 4 bases and V 5 bases, and 16 bases lay outside the gene matches. This CDR3 has 18 amino acids. Germline CDR1 reads MDHEN; CDR2 reads SYDVKM. The CDR3 DNA reads as TGTGCCAGCAGTCCAACCCTTGGCAGGGGGTTGGTCACCGGGGAGCTGTTTTTT. This codes for CASSPTLGRGLVTGELFF.

The chain carries TRBV6-5 and TRBJ2-2, with a weak D call TRBD1 (6 bases). V was trimmed by 6 bases and J by 1 base, leaving 12 bases between them. The CDR3 runs 15 residues. Germline V gene sequence: CDR1 MNHEY, CDR2 SVGAGI. Here the CDR3 reads CASRDFRGNTGELFF. CDR3 DNA: TGTGCCAGCAGGGACTTCAGGGGGAACACCGGGGAGCTGTTTTTT.

The V call is TRBV6-1, the J call TRBJ2-3, with 12 bases aligning to TRBD2. Looked up from germline, CDR1 is MNHNS and CDR2 is SASEGT. V dropped 4 bases and J dropped 2; count of bases not matched to a gene: 10. CDR3 length equals 18 residues. The CDR3 DNA is TGTGCCAGCAGTGGGGAAGGGACTAGCGGGTTGATCACAGATACGCAGTATTTT. Translating gives CASSGEGTSGLITDTQYF.

The J gene is TRBJ1-2, the V gene TRBV5-6; tentatively, D is TRBD1 (6 bases). Germline assignment: CDR1 SGHDT and CDR2 YYEEEE. The CDR3 consists of 12 residues. The V and J ends lost 7 bases and 4 bases respectively, with 11 bases between them. As DNA, the CDR3 is TGTGCCAGCGGTCGACAGGCCTATGGCTACACCTTC. As protein: CASGRQAYGYTF.

Only a few counts were recorded for this clone. The rearrangement links TRBV7-9 to TRBJ1-2; 8 bases align to TRBD1. Germline lookup yields CDR1 SEHNR and CDR2 FQNEAQ (reference sequence). CDR3 length equals 14 residues. Trimming at V came to 3 bases and at J to 6 bases, leaving 6 bases not matched to a gene. Here the CDR3 reads CASSFRTGLNGYTF. The CDR3 DNA is TGTGCCAGCAGCTTCCGGACAGGGTTGAATGGCTACACCTTC.

The sample holds one count of this clone. This sequence joins TRBV2 and TRBJ2-5; no firm D call. The V gene's germline CDR1 is SNHLY and CDR2 FYNNEI. Trimming shortened V by 7 bases and J by 4 bases, and 13 bases separated the two germline ends. This CDR3 comprises 13 residues. CDR3 sequence (DNA): TGTGCCAGCAACCAGGTGGATACAGAGACCCAGTACTTC. Amino acids: CASNQVDTETQYF. Complete variable domain (other parts from reference TRBV2 and TRBJ2-5): EPEVTQTPSHQVTQMGQEVILRCVPISNHLYFYWYRQILGQKVEFLVSFYNNEISEKSEIFDDQFSVERPDGSNFTLKIRSTKLEDSAMYFCASNQVDTETQYFGPGTRLLVL.

This clone was detected only once. This chain links TRBV28 with TRBJ2-6; weak D call: TRBD2 (5 bases). Germline loops: CDR1 MDHEN, CDR2 SYDVKM. Deletions cut 6 bases from V and 0 bases from J, with 9 bases between. The CDR3 spans 15 residues. CDR3 in DNA: TGTGCCAGCAGCACGGGGAGCTCTGGGGCCAACGTCCTGACTTTC. It yields the protein CASSTGSSGANVLTF.

The genes are TRBV7-6 and TRBJ2-5; possibly TRBD1 for D (7 bases). Germline assignment: CDR1 SGHVS and CDR2 FNYEAQ. Trimming left V 5 bases short and J 1 base short, with 20 bases between. This CDR3 has 17 amino acids. As DNA, the CDR3 is TGTGCCAGCAGCATAAGCAGGGGGGAGGACCGCCAAGAGACCCAGTACTTC. It encodes CASSISRGEDRQETQYF.